These 28 T cell receptor beta chains share one sample of origin, sequenced in a study of blood T cell repertoires in COVID-19. Repertoires were generated with immunoSEQ multiplex PCR, while TCRdb's copy carries only in-frame clones and drops some. The repertoire has more than 450,000 clones, approximately 86% of them found once; the top ten carry around 0.7%. The sample consisted of PBMCs or T cells enriched from blood (not recorded which). Receptors originate from a woman aged 18-29 years who had recovered from COVID-19.

V and J are TRBV27 and TRBJ2-7; D is possibly TRBD2 (5 bases). CDR1 MNHEY and CDR2 SMNVEV come from the germline V gene (reference sequence). CDR3 length equals 14 residues. V was shortened by 6 bases and J by 3 bases, with 15 bases between the two germline ends. CDR3 DNA sequence: TGTGCCAGCAGCCCAAACCCGGGGTACTACGAGCAGTACTTC. As protein: CASSPNPGYYEQYF.

The rearrangement joins TRBV7-9 to TRBJ1-2, with a weak D call TRBD1 (6 bases). The germline gives CDR1 SEHNR, CDR2 FQNEAQ (reference sequence). This CDR3 contains 17 residues. V was shortened by 1 base and J by 7 bases, with 22 bases between the two germline ends. CDR3 nucleotide sequence: TGTGCCAGCAGCTTAGGACAGGAAAGGGGAGAAAGGGGTGGCTACACCTTC. Amino acids: CASSLGQERGERGGYTF.

J is TRBJ2-2 and V is TRBV5-1, with TRBD1 as a possible D gene (6 bases). CDR3 length: 16 amino acids. The germline V gene encodes CDR1 SGHRS and CDR2 YFSETQ. V was cut by 0 bases and J by 7 bases, with 16 bases left in between. CDR3 sequence: CASSLGLGQKSGELFF. CDR3 coding DNA: TGCGCCAGCAGCTTGGGACTCGGACAGAAAAGCGGGGAGCTGTTTTTT.

V and J are TRBV3-1 (or the pseudogene TRBV3-2) and TRBJ1-4; the match to TRBD1 covers 7 bases. V was pared by 6 bases and J by 7 bases, with 11 bases of the junction left unmatched. In germline, CDR1 is LGHDT, CDR2 YNNKEL (reference sequence). The CDR3 totals 15 residues. Here the CDR3 DNA reads TGTGCCAGCAGTCCCAGTCCTGAGGGGGCTGAAAAACTGTTTTTT. It encodes CASSPSPEGAEKLFF.

A word on this clone: In the same sample, other DNA sequences code for this CDR3. The chain recombines TRBV7-2 with TRBJ1-2; possible D gene TRBD1, 5 bases. The CDR3 length is 14 residues. Trimming took 2 bases from V and 1 from J, leaving 8 bases between them. In germline, CDR1 is SGHTA, CDR2 FQGNSA. The CDR3 coding sequence is TGTGCCAGCAGCTTACTAGGGGTTAACTATGGCTACACCTTC. It codes for CASSLLGVNYGYTF.

The genes are TRBV6-5 and TRBJ2-2; D not certain. The length of the CDR3 is 15 residues. Trimming removed 6 bases at V and 4 bases at J, with 15 bases between. Germline V gene sequence: CDR1 MNHEY, CDR2 SVGAGI. CDR3 in DNA: TGTGCCAGCAGCCACACTTTTTCGGGCACCGGGGAGCTGTTTTTT. Its translation: CASSHTFSGTGELFF.

The chain joins TRBV5-4 to TRBJ2-2; TRBD1 aligns across 8 bases. Trimming cost V 3 bases and J 4 bases; bases outside gene matches: 11. This CDR3 contains 17 residues. The germline CDR1 and CDR2 sequences are SGHNT and YYREEE (reference sequence). This CDR3 is CASSSGQGLRSTGELFF. DNA for the CDR3: TGTGCCAGCAGCTCTGGACAGGGCTTGAGGAGCACCGGGGAGCTGTTTTTT. The entire variable domain, with the rest obtained from reference TRBV5-4 and TRBJ2-2, is as follows: ETGVTQSPTHLIKTRGQQVTLRCSSQSGHNTVSWYQQALGQGPQFIFQYYREEENGRGNFPPRFSGLQFPNYSSELNVNALELDDSALYLCASSSGQGLRSTGELFFGEGSRLTVL.

In DNA, the CDR3 is TGTGCCAGCAGCTTGGTCAGCGGCCCAACTAATGAAAAACTGTTTTTT. Translated, it gives CASSLVSGPTNEKLFF. V gene TRBV5-4 combines with J gene TRBJ1-4; D is undetermined. Trimming pared 0 bases from V and 0 bases from J, leaving 9 bases between. The germline V gene has CDR1 SGHNT and CDR2 YYREEE (reference sequence). The CDR3 extends over 16 amino acids.

The chain couples TRBV7-9 to TRBJ1-4, with 9 bases aligning to TRBD1. The CDR3 is made up of 15 amino acids. Germline-derived CDR1 and CDR2 are SEHNR and FQNEAQ (reference sequence). The J segment lost 4 bases and the V segment lost 5 bases, leaving 5 bases of the junction unmatched. The CDR3 protein is CASSPTGGSNEKLFF. In DNA form, the CDR3 reads TGTGCCAGCAGCCCTACAGGGGGCAGTAATGAAAAACTGTTTTTT. The full variable domain, completed using reference TRBV7-9 and TRBJ1-4, is DTGVSQNPRHKITKRGQNVTFRCDPISEHNRLYWYRQTLGQGPEFLTYFQNEAQLEKSRLLSDRFSAERPKGSFSTLEIQRTEQGDSAMYLCASSPTGGSNEKLFFGSGTQLSVL.

Details on this clone: Other DNA sequences in this specimen translate into the identical CDR3. The V and J genes are TRBV11-3 and TRBJ1-1; D gene unclear. The CDR3 is made up of 13 amino acids. The germline CDR1 and CDR2 sequences are SGHNT and YENEEA. V lost 5 bases and J 2 bases, leaving 9 bases between the germline ends. CDR3 amino acids: CASSPTPNTEAFF. DNA of the CDR3: TGTGCCAGCAGCCCCACACCCAACACTGAAGCTTTCTTT. Full variable domain (remainder filled in from reference TRBV11-3 and TRBJ1-1): EAGVVQSPRYKIIEKKQPVAFWCNPISGHNTLYWYLQNLGQGPELLIRYENEEAVDDSQLPKDRFSAERLKGVDSTLKIQPAELGDSAVYLCASSPTPNTEAFFGQGTRLTVV.

The chain has TRBV30 and TRBJ2-2; 7 bases are shared with TRBD1. V lost 2 bases and J lost 8; bases outside the gene matches: 14. The CDR3 extends over 16 amino acids. CDR1 and CDR2 from the germline V gene are GTSNPN and SVGIG (reference sequence). CDR3 residues: CAWSKDRTSMTGELFF. In nucleotides, the CDR3 is TGTGCCTGGAGTAAGGACAGGACCTCGATGACTGGGGAGCTGTTTTTT.

CDR3 bases: TGTGCCAGCAGCCCCCTCCGGTTGGGCAGGGGGAGCAATCAGCCCCAGCATTTT. Amino acid sequence: CASSPLRLGRGSNQPQHF. The chain recombines TRBV7-8 with TRBJ1-5; 7 nucleotides line up with TRBD1. Looked up from germline, CDR1 is SGHVS and CDR2 is FQNEAQ. The CDR3 runs 18 residues. Trimming cost V 5 bases and J 1 base; bases outside gene matches: 14.

The chain uses TRBV21-1 and TRBJ2-1; TRBD2 is the table's D call and was not checked against the DNA. TRBV21-1 is a recognized pseudogene. The CDR3 sequence is 18 residues long. The CDR3 is CASNKLDRTSGANNEQFF. CDR3 in DNA: TGTGCCAGCAACAAATTAGATAGGACTAGCGGGGCCAACAATGAGCAGTTCTTC.

This chain links TRBV7-8 with TRBJ2-6; 9 nucleotides match TRBD1. Germline lookup yields CDR1 SGHVS and CDR2 FQNEAQ. V dropped 1 base and J dropped 3; count of bases not matched to a gene: 13. The CDR3 is 20 amino acids. The CDR3 nucleotides read TGTGCCAGCAGCTTAGGATCGGGACAGGGTCTTTGGTATGGGGCCAACGTCCTGACTTTC. This translates into CASSLGSGQGLWYGANVLTF.

The chain couples TRBV6-4 to TRBJ2-2; D may be TRBD2 (5 bases). The CDR3 runs 16 residues. CDR1 MRHNA and CDR2 SNTAGT come from the germline V gene. V shed 0 bases and J shed 12 bases, with 20 bases lying between them. The DNA of the CDR3 is TGTGCCAGCAGTGACTCGATGGATGGGTCCCGGGGAAAGCTGTTTTTT. Protein: CASSDSMDGSRGKLFF.

J is TRBJ1-5 and V is TRBV4-1; perhaps TRBD1 as D (6 bases). The germline CDR1 and CDR2 sequences are MGHRA and YSYEKL. The CDR3 contains 20 residues. V shed 0 bases and J shed 4 bases, with 25 bases lying between them. In DNA form, the CDR3 reads TGCGCCAGCAGCCAAGATGGTCCGGGGCTGTACAGGGTTAGAAATCAGCCCCAGCATTTT. Encoded protein: CASSQDGPGLYRVRNQPQHF.

The V and J genes are TRBV10-3 and TRBJ1-2; 8 positions match TRBD1. From germline, CDR1 is ENHRY and CDR2 SYGVKD. The CDR3 consists of 15 residues. With 2 bases clipped from V and 1 base from J, the junction kept 3 bases outside the gene matches. CDR3 residues: CAISEVQGGNYGYTF. The CDR3 DNA reads as TGTGCCATCAGTGAGGTACAGGGGGGTAACTATGGCTACACCTTC.

This clone was counted once. The V call is TRBV18, the J call TRBJ1-1; D might be TRBD1 (6 bases). CDR3 size: 14 residues. Germline assignment: CDR1 KGHSH and CDR2 LQKENI. The V and J ends lost 2 bases and 3 bases respectively, with 10 bases between them. Written as DNA, the CDR3 is TGTGCCAGCTCACCAGGGACAATGGACACTGAAGCTTTCTTT. Translated, it gives CASSPGTMDTEAFF.

V and J are TRBV19 and TRBJ1-5; possibly TRBD1 for D (5 bases). The V end lost 3 bases, the J end lost 10 bases, and 13 bases lay between the germline ends. This CDR3 has 13 residues. The germline V gene has CDR1 LNHDA and CDR2 SQIVND (reference sequence). Here the CDR3 reads CASSIQQENPQHF. The DNA of the CDR3 is TGTGCCAGTAGTATCCAACAGGAGAATCCCCAGCATTTT.

This chain links TRBV15 with TRBJ2-7; 8 bases line up with TRBD2. The junction had 6 bases not matched to a gene; V was cut back by 1 base and J by 4 bases. Per the germline V gene, CDR1 is LNHNV and CDR2 is YYDKDF (reference sequence). There are 15 residues in the CDR3. The DNA of the CDR3 is TGTGCCACCAGCAGAGTTCGCGGGGGGAGTTACGAGCAGTACTTC. It encodes CATSRVRGGSYEQYF.

The chain joins TRBV5-1 to TRBJ2-3, with D tentatively TRBD2 (6 bases). V shed 4 bases and J shed 0 bases, with 9 bases lying between them. This CDR3 is 14 amino acids long. Germline-derived CDR1 and CDR2 are SGHRS and YFSETQ. CDR3 amino acids: CASSGGVSTDTQYF. In nucleotides, the CDR3 is TGCGCCAGCAGCGGCGGGGTTAGCACAGATACGCAGTATTTT.

V and J are TRBV19 and TRBJ1-5; possibly TRBD1 for D (6 bases). The CDR3 extends over 15 amino acids. Germline V CDR1 and CDR2: LNHDA, SQIVND (reference sequence). Trimming pared 6 bases from V and 3 bases from J, leaving 15 bases between. CDR3: CASRPQGNNNQPQHF. CDR3 in DNA: TGTGCCAGTAGACCCCAGGGGAATAACAATCAGCCCCAGCATTTT.

The rearrangement uses TRBV21-1 and TRBJ1-2; TRBD1, as called in the table, went unchecked against the DNA. TRBV21-1 is a pseudogene. The CDR3 sequence is 14 residues long. Written as DNA, the CDR3 is TGTGCCAGCAGCCCACAGACAGGGTCCTATGGCTACACCTTC. It encodes CASSPQTGSYGYTF.

V usage is TRBV27 and J usage is TRBJ2-1, with D perhaps TRBD1 (6 bases). V lost 3 bases to trimming and J lost 7 bases, with 13 bases between them. This CDR3 contains 14 residues. Germline V gives CDR1 MNHEY, CDR2 SMNVEV (reference sequence). The CDR3 sequence: CASSFRDNRNEQFF. The CDR3 nucleotides are TGTGCCAGCAGTTTCCGGGACAATCGAAATGAGCAGTTCTTC.

This chain uses TRBV12-3 or TRBV12-4 with TRBJ2-7, with TRBD1 as a possible D gene (5 bases). CDR3 size: 12 residues. V shed 3 bases and J shed 7 bases, with 10 bases lying between them. CDR3 protein: CASSFKGWEQYF. The CDR3 DNA is TGTGCCAGCAGTTTTAAGGGGTGGGAGCAGTACTTC.

The CDR3 is CASSPGTGATYNSPLHF. CDR3 nucleotide sequence: TGTGCCAGCAGCCCCGGGACAGGGGCCACCTATAATTCACCCCTCCACTTT. The rearrangement uses TRBV21-1 and TRBJ1-6; the tabulated D call, TRBD1, remains unverified against the DNA. TRBV21-1 is a listed pseudogene. This CDR3 contains 17 residues.

Of note for this clone: Other DNA variants within this sample encode the same CDR3. J is TRBJ1-2 and V is TRBV19, with a tentative D call TRBD1 (6 bases). CDR3 length: 14 residues. Trimming pared 1 base from V and 3 bases from J, leaving 9 bases between. Germline CDR1 LNHDA, CDR2 SQIVND (reference sequence). The CDR3: CASSIVQGYYGYTF. CDR3 DNA: TGTGCCAGTAGTATAGTACAGGGCTACTATGGCTACACCTTC.

V and J are TRBV14 and TRBJ2-4; perhaps TRBD1 as D (5 bases). The CDR3 has 11 residues. The germline V gene has CDR1 SGHDN and CDR2 FVKESK. DNA for the CDR3: TGTGCTTCGGACAACGGAAACATTCAGTACTTC. It is translated as CASDNGNIQYF.